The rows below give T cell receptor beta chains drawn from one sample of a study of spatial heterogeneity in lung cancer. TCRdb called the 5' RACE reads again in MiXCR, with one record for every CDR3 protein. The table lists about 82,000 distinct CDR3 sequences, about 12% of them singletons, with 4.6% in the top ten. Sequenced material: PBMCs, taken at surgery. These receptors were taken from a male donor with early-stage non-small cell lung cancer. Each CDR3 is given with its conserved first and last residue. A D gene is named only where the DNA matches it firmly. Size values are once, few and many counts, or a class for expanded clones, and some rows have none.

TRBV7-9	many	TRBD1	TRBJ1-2	TGTGCCAGCAGCGAAGTGACAGGGGCCAGTGGCTACACCTTC	CASSEVTGASGYTF
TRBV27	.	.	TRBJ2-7	TGTGCCAGCAGTTTTTCGTGGACCGGGTTGGGGTACGAGCAGTACTTC	CASSFSWTGLGYEQYF
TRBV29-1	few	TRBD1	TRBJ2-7	TGCAGCGTACAGACAGGGGTCTACGAGCAGTACTTC	CSVQTGVYEQYF
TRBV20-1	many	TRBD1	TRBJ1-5	TGCAGTGCTAGTCCAACGGGAGGGGGCGGCAATCAGCCCCAGCATTTT	CSASPTGGGGNQPQHF
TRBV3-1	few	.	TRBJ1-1	TGTGCCAGCAGCCACAAGCAGGGTGGGTGGACTGAAGCTTTCTTT	CASSHKQGGWTEAFF
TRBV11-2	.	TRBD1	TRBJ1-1	TGTGCCAGCAGCTTAGATCTGGGGACAGGTGAGAACACTGAAGCTTTCTTT	CASSLDLGTGENTEAFF
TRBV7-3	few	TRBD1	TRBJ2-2	TGTGCCAGCAGCCGGGACAGGGCTGTCGGGGAGCTGTTTTTT	CASSRDRAVGELFF
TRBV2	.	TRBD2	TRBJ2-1	TGTGCCACCCCGGGACTAGCGGGGAAAAATGAGCAGTTCTTC	CATPGLAGKNEQFF
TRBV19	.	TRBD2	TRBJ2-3	TGTGCCAGTAGTTCCCCAACGGGTAGCGGGGGGGCTTCAGATACGCAGTATTTT	CASSSPTGSGGASDTQYF
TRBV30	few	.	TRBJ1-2	TGTGCCTGGAGTATGCAGTTGAACTATGGCTACACCTTC	CAWSMQLNYGYTF
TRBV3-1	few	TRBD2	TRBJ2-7	TGTGCCAGCAGCCGGATAGCGGGAGTCGACGAGCAGTACTTC	CASSRIAGVDEQYF
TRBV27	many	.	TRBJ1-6	TGTGCCAGCAGCCGCGGGGTCGGACCCCTCCACTTT	CASSRGVGPLHF
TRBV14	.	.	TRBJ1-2	TGTGCCAGCAGCCAGAACAGGGAGAGCTACACCTTC	CASSQNRESYTF
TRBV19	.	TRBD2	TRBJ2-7	TGTGCCAGTAGTCTCACTAGCGGGAGAGGCGAGCAGTACTTC	CASSLTSGRGEQYF
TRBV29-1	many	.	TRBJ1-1	TGCAGCGTTGAAAACCCAGGACGGAGGACTGAAGCTTTCTTT	CSVENPGRRTEAFF
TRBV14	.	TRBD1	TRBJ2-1	TGTGCCAGCAGCCATTCCGGGACAGGGAATGAGCAGTTCTTC	CASSHSGTGNEQFF
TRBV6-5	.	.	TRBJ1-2	TGTGCCAGCAGTTACCGGGGTGGCTATGGCTACACCTTC	CASSYRGGYGYTF
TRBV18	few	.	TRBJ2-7	TGTGCCAGCTCCCCTATCTCGGGCGAGCAGTACTTC	CASSPISGEQYF
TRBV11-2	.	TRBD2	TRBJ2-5	TGTGCCAGCAGCTTAGAGGTTGCAGCGGGGGTCTGGGCCGACCAAGAGACCCAGTACTTC	CASSLEVAAGVWADQETQYF
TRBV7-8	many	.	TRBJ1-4	TGTGCCAGCAGCTCCCACGGGGGGGACGGATATGAAAAACTGTTTTTT	CASSSHGGDGYEKLFF
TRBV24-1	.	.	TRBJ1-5	TGTGCCACCAGTGCGGGGGGAAATATTCAGCCCCAGCATTTT	CATSAGGNIQPQHF
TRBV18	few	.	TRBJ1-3	TGTGCCAGCTCACACCCGAGCTCTGGAAACACCATATATTTT	CASSHPSSGNTIYF
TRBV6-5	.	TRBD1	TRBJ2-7	TGTGCCAGCAGTTTTGGGACAGAACTACGAGCGCAGTACTTC	CASSFGTELRAQYF
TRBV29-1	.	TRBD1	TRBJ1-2	TGCAGCGTCCGGGACAGGAGCGGCTACACCTTC	CSVRDRSGYTF
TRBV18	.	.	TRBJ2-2	TGTGCCAGCTCACCACCGGGGGGCCAACCTGCCGGGGAGCTGTTTTTT	CASSPPGGQPAGELFF
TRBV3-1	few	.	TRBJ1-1	TGTGCCAGCAGCCATGGACACCTGAACACTGAAGCTTTCTTT	CASSHGHLNTEAFF
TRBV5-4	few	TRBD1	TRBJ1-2	TGTGCCAGCAGCCCCGGCGGTACCCTCCGGACAGGGGGCTACGGCTACACCTTC	CASSPGGTLRTGGYGYTF
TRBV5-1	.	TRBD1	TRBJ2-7	TGCGCCAGCACCTGGGACAGCACTCTCTACGAGCAGTACTTC	CASTWDSTLYEQYF
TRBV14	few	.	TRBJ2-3	TGTGCCAGCAGCCAAGAGACTCTGAGGACGCAGTATTTT	CASSQETLRTQYF
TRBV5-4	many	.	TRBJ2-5	TGTGCCAGCAGCCGTGGGACTTCCCAAGAGACCCAGTACTTC	CASSRGTSQETQYF
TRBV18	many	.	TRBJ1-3	TGTGCCAGCTCACCTACCGGGGGATTCGCTGGAAACACCATATATTTT	CASSPTGGFAGNTIYF
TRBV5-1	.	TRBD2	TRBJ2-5	TGCGCCAGCATCACCGGAGCGGGAGTGCAAGAGACCCAGTACTTC	CASITGAGVQETQYF